These T cell receptor beta chains were read from a single sample in a study of T cell repertoires in cytomegalovirus infection. Using its own MiXCR run on the reads, TCRdb lists one record per CDR3 protein. The data show 110,000 to 150,000 distinct CDR3 sequences, approximately 30% seen once. These receptors' targets are unknown. The source material was CD8+ T cells from cultured PBMCs, sampled from culture after CMV antigen stimulation. Receptors were obtained from a human donor in good health (CMV status not recorded). Some clones in this sample may be carry-over from other donors' samples. Both conserved end residues are part of each CDR3.

V gene: TRBV29-1
CDR3 protein: CSVEGMRGLPYNEQFF

V gene: TRBV2
CDR3 protein: CASLGVDYEQYF

V gene: TRBV28
CDR3 protein: CASSFEPWSYGYTF

V gene: TRBV7-6
CDR3 protein: CASSPPGQDYEQYF

V gene: TRBV6-5
CDR3 protein: CASSYDRNEQFF

V gene: TRBV27
CDR3 protein: CASSFGTGATYEQYF

V gene: TRBV2
CDR3 protein: CASRERGGRNEQFF

V gene: TRBV27
CDR3 protein: CASRTGSSNQPQHF

V gene: TRBV28
CDR3 protein: CASSSATDQETQYF

V gene: TRBV13
CDR3 protein: CASSLQGARGYNGYTF

V gene: TRBV24-1
CDR3 protein: CATSEPGQVHEQYF

V gene: TRBV7-9
CDR3 protein: CASSSGDSYNEQFF

V gene: TRBV27
CDR3 protein: CASSFSESSYEQYF